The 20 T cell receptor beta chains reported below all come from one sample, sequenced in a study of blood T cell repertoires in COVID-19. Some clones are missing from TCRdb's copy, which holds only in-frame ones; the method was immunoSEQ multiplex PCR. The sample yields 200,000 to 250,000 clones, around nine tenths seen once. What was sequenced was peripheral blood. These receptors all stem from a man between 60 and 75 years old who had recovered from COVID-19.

The CDR3 DNA reads as TGTGCCAGCAGCCCGGACAGGGCCACTGAAGCTTTCTTT. It codes for CASSPDRATEAFF. This sequence joins TRBV5-4 and TRBJ1-1, with TRBD1 matching over 8 bases. The V and J ends lost 4 bases and 4 bases, in that order; junction bases with no gene match: 3. This CDR3 is 13 amino acids long. The germline gives CDR1 SGHNT, CDR2 YYREEE (reference sequence).

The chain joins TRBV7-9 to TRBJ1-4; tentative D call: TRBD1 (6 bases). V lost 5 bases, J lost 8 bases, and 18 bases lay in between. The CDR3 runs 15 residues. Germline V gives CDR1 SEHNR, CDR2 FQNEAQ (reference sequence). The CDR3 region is CASSPQTGRFEKLFF. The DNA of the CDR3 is TGTGCCAGCAGCCCCCAGACAGGTCGGTTCGAAAAACTGTTTTTT. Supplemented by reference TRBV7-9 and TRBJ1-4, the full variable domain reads DTGVSQNPRHKITKRGQNVTFRCDPISEHNRLYWYRQTLGQGPEFLTYFQNEAQLEKSRLLSDRFSAERPKGSFSTLEIQRTEQGDSAMYLCASSPQTGRFEKLFFGSGTQLSVL.

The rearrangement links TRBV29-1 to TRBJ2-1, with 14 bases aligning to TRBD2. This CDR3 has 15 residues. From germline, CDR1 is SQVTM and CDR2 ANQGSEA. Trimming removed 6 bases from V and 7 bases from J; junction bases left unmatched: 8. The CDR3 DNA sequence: TGCAGCGTCACCGGGACTAGCGGGAGACAAAATGAGCAGTTCTTC. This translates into CSVTGTSGRQNEQFF.

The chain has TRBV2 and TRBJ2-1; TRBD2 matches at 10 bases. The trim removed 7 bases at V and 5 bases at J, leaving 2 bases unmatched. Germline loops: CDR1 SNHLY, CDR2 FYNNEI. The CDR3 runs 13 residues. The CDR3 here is CASKGLADNEQFF. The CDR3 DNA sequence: TGTGCCAGCAAAGGACTAGCGGACAATGAGCAGTTCTTC.

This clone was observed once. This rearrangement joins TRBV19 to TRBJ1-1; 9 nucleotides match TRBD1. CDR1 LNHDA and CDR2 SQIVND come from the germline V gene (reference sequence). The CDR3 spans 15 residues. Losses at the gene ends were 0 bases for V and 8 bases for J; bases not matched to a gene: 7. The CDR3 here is CASSIEDRGTSEAFF. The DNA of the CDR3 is TGTGCCAGTAGTATAGAGGACAGGGGAACATCCGAAGCTTTCTTT. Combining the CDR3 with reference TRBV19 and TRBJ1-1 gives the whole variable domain DGGITQSPKYLFRKEGQNVTLSCEQNLNHDAMYWYRQDPGQGLRLIYYSQIVNDFQKGDIAEGYSVSREKKESFPLTVTSAQKNPTAFYLCASSIEDRGTSEAFFGQGTRLTVV.

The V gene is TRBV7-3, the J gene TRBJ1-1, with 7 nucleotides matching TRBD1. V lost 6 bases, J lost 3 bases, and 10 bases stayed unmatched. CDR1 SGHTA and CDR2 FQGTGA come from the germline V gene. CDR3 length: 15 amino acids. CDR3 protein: CASSQQGPSYTEAFF. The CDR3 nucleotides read TGTGCCAGCAGTCAACAGGGGCCCAGTTACACTGAAGCTTTCTTT.

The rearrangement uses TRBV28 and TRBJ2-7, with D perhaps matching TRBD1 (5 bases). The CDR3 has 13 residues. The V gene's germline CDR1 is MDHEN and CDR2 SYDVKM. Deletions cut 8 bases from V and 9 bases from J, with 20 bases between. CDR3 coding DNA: TGTGCCAGCGGTATCAGCTCCCAGGGATCGCAGTACTTC. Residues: CASGISSQGSQYF.

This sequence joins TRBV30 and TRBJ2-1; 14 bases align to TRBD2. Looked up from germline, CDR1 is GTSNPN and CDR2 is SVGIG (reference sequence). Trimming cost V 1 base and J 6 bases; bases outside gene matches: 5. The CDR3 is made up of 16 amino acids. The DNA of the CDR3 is TGTGCCTGGAGTGAGCTCGGACTAGCGGGGGGCAATGAGCAGTTCTTC. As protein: CAWSELGLAGGNEQFF.

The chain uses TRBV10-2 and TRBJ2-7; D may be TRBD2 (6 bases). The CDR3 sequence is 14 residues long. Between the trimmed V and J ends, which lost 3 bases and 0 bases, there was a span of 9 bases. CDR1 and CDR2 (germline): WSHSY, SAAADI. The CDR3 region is CASSDGRGSYEQYF. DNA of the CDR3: TGCGCCAGCAGTGACGGGCGGGGCTCCTACGAGCAGTACTTC.

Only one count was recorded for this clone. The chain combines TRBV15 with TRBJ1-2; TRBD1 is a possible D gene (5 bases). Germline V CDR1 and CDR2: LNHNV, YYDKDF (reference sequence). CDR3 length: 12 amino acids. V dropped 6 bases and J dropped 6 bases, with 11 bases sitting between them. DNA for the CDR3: TGTGCCACCAGGACAGTAAAGGATGGCTACACCTTC. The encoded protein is CATRTVKDGYTF.

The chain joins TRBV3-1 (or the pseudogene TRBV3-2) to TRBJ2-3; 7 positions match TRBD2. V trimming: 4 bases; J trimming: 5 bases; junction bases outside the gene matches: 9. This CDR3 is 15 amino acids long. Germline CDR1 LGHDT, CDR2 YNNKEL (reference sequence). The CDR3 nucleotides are TGTGCCAGCAGCCTAGATTCGGGGGGAGAAGATACGCAGTATTTT. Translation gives CASSLDSGGEDTQYF.

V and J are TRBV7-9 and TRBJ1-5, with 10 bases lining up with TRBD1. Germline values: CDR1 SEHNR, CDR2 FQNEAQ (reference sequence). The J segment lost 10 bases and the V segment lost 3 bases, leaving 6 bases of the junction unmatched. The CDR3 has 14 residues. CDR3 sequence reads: CASSFGQGVGPQHF. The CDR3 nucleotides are TGTGCCAGCAGCTTCGGACAGGGGGTAGGCCCCCAGCATTTT.

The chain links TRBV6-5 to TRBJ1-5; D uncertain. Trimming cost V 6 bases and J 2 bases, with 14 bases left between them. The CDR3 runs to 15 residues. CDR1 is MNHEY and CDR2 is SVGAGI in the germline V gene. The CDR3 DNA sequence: TGTGCCAGCAGCCTCCGCGAGGGCCGCAATCAGCCCCAGCATTTT. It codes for CASSLREGRNQPQHF.

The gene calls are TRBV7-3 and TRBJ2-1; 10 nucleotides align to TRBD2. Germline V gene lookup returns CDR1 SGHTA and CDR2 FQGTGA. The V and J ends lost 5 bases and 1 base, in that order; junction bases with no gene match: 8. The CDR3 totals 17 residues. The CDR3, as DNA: TGTGCCAGCAGCCCGTCCCCTAGCGGGGGTTCCTACAATGAGCAGTTCTTC. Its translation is CASSPSPSGGSYNEQFF.

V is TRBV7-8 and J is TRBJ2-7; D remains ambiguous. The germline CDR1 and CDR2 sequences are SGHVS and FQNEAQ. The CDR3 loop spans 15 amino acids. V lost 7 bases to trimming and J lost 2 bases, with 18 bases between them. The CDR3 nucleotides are TGTGCCAGCACCCAAGTTACGGGTTCGGCCTACGAGCAGTACTTC. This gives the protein CASTQVTGSAYEQYF.

In DNA, the CDR3 is TGTGCCACCAGCAGAGATACTTGGAGTGGGGGCTACACCTTC. Translated: CATSRDTWSGGYTF. The chain has TRBV15 and TRBJ1-2; D not certain. The CDR3 consists of 14 residues. The V end lost 0 bases, the J end lost 8 bases, and 13 bases lay between the germline ends. Per germline, CDR1 LNHNV and CDR2 YYDKDF (reference sequence).

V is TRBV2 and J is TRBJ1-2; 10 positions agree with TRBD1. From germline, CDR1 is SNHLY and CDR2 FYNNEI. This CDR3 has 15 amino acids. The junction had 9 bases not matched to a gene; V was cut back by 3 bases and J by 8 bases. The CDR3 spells CASSERTGGVQGYTF. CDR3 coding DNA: TGTGCCAGCAGTGAGCGGACAGGGGGAGTACAAGGCTACACCTTC.

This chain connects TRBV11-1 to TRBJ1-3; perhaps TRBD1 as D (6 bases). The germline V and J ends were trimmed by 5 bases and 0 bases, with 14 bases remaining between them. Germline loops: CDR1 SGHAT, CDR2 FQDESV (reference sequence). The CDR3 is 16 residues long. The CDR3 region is CASSLDSFSSGNTIYF. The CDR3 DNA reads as TGTGCCAGCAGCCTGGACAGCTTTTCCTCTGGAAACACCATATATTTT.

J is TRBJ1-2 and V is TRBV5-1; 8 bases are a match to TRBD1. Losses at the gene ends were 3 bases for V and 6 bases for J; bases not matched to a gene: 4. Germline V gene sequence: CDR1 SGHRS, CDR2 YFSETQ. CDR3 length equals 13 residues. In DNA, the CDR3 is TGCGCCAGCAGCTATGGGACAGGAGATGGCTACACCTTC. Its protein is CASSYGTGDGYTF.

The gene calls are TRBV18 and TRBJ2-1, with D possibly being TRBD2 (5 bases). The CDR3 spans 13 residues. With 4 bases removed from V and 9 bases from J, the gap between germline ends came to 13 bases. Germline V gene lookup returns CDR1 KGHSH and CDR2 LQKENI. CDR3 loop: CASSQLESGEQFF. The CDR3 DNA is TGTGCCAGCTCACAACTAGAGTCTGGTGAGCAGTTCTTC.